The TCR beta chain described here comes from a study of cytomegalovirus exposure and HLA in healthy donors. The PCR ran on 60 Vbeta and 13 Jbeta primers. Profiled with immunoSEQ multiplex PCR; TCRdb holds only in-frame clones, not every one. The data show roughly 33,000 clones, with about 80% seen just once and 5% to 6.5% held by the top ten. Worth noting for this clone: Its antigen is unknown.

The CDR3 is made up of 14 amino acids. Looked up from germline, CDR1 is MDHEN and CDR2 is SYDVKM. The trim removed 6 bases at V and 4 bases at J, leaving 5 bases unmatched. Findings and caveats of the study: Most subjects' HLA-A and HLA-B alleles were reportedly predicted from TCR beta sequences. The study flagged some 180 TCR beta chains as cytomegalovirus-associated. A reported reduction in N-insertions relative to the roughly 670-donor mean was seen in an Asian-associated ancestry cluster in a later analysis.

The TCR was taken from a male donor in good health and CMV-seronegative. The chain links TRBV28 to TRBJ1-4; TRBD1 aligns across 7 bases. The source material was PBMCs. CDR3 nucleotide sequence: TGTGCCAGCAGGGAGGACAGGAATAATGAAAAACTGTTTTTT. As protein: CASREDRNNEKLFF.